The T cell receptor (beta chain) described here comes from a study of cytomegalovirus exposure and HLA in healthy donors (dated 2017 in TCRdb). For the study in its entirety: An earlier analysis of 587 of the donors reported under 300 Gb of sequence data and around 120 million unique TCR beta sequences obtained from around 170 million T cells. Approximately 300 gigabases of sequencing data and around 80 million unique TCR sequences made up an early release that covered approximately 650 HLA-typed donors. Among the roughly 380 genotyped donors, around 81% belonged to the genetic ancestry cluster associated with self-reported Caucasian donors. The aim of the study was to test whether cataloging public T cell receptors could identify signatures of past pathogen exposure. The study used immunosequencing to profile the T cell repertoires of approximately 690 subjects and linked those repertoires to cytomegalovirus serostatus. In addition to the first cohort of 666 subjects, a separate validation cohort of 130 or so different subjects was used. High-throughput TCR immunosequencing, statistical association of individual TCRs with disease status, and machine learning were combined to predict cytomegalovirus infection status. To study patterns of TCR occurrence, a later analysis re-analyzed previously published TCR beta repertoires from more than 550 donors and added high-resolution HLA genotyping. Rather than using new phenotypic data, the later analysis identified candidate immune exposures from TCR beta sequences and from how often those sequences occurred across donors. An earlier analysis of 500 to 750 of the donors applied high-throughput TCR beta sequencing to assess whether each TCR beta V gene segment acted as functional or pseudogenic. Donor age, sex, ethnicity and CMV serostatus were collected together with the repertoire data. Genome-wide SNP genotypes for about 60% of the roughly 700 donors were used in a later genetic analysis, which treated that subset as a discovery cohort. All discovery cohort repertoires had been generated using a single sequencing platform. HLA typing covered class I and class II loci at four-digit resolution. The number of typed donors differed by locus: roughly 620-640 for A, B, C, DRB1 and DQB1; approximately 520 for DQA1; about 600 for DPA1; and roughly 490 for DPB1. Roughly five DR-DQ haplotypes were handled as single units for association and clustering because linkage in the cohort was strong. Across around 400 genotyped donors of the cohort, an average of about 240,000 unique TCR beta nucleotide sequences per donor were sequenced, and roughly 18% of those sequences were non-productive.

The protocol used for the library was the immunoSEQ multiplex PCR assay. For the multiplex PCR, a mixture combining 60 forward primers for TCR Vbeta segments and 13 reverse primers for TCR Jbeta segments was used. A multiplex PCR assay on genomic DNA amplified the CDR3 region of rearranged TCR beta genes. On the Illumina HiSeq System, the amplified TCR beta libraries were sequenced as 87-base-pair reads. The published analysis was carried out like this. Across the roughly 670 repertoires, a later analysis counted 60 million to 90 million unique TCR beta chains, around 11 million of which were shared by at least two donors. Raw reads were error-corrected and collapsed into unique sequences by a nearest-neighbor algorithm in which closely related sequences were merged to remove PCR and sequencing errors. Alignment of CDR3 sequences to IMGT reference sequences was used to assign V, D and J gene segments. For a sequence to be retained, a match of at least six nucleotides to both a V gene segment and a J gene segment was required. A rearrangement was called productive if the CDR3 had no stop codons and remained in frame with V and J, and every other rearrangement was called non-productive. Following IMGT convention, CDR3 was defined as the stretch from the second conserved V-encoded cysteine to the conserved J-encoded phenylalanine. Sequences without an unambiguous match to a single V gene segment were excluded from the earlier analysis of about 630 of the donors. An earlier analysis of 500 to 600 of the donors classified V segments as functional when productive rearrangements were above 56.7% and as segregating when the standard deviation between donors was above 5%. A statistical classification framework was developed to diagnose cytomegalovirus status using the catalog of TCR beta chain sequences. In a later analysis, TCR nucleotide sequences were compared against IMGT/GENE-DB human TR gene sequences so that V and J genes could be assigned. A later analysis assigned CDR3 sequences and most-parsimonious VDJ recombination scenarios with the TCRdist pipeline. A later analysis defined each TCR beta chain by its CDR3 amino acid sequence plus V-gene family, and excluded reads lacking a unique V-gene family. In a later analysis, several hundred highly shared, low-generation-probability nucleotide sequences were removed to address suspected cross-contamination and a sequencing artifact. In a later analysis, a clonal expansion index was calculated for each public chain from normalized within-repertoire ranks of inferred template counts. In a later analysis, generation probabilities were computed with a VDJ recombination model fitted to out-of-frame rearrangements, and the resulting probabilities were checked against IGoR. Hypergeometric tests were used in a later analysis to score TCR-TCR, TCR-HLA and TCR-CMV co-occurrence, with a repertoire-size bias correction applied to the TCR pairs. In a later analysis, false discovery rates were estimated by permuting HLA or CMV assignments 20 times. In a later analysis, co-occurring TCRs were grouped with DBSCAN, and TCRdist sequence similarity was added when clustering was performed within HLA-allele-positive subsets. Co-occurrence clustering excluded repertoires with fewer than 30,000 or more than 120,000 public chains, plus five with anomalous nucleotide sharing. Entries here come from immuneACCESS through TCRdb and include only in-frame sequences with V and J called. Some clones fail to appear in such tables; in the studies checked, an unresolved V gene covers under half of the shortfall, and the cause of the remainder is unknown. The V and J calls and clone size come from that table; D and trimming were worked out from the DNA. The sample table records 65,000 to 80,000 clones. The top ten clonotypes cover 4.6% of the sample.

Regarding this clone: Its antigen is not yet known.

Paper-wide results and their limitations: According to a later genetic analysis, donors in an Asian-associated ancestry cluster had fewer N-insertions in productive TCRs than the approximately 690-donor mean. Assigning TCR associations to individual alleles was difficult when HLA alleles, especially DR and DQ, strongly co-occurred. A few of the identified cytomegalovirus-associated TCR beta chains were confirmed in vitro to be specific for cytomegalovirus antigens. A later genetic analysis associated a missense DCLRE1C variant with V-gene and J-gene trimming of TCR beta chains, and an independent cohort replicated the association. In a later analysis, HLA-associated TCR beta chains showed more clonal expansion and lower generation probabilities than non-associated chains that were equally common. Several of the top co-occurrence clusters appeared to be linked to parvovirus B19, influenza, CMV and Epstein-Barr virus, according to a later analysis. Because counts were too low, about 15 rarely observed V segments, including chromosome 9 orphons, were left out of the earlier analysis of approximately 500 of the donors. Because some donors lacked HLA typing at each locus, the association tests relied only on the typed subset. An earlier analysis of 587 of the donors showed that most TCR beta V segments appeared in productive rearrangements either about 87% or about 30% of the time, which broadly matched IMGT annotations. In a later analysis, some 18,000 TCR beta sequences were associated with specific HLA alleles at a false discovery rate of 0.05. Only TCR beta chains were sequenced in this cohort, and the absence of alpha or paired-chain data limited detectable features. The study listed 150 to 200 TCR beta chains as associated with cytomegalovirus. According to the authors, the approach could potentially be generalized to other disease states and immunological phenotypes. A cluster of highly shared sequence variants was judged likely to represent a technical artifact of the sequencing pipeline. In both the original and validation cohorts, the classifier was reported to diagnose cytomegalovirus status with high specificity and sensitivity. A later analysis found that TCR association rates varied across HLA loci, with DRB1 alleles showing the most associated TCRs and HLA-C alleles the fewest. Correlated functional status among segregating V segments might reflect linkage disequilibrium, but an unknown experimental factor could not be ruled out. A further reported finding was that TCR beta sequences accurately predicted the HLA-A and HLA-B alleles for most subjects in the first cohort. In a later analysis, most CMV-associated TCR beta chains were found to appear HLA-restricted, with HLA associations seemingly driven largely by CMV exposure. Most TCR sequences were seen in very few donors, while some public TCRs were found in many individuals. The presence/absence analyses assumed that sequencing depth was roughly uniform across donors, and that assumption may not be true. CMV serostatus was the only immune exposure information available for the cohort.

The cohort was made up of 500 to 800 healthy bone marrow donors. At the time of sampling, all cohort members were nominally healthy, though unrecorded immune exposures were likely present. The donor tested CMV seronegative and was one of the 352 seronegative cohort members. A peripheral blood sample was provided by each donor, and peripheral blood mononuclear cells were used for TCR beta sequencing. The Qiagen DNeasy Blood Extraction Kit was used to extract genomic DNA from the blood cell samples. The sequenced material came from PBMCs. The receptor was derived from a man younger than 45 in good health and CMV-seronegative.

The DNA sequence is as follows: TGTGCCAGCAGTTCTAGGTTCCCCAGCCCAAATTCACCCCTCCACTTT. Its protein product is CASSSRFPSPNSPLHF. The chain is encoded by TRBV27 joined to TRBJ1-6, with the D gene call left open. Cut back by 4 bases and 7 bases, the V and J ends lie 17 bases apart. Inclusive of the bounding cysteine and phenylalanine, the CDR3 is 16 residues long. Only the CDR3 portion is preserved as DNA: 48 bases, with reading frame beginning at the first base. Reading the germline V gene (reference sequence) gives CDR1 MNHEY and CDR2 SMNVEV.